A single sample is the source of the 3 T cell receptor beta chains below, sequenced in a study of T cells in Graves' hyperthyroidism and ophthalmopathy. RNA transcripts were the template for amplifying TCR beta CDR3 regions. HTBI primers were the set used in a first-round RT-PCR of the TCR CDR3. One entry per CDR3 protein results from TCRdb running MiXCR on the multiplex PCR reads. This sample carries about 500,000 distinct CDR3 sequences, roughly 17% of them seen once, and the ten largest clones take around 19%. The sample taken for sequencing was blood. Every receptor here comes from a woman under 30 with Graves' hyperthyroidism.

This clonotype was detected many times. The CDR3 protein is CAQAGQAYEQYF. The CDR3 DNA follows: TGTGCCCAGGCGGGACAGGCCTACGAGCAGTACTTC. V is TRBV30 and J is TRBJ2-7; 8 nucleotides line up with TRBD1. CDR1 GTSNPN and CDR2 SVGIG come from the germline V gene (reference sequence). This CDR3 contains 12 residues. The V gene end was trimmed by 8 bases and the J gene end by 2 bases; junction bases not matched to a gene: 5.

The chain recombines TRBV6-1 with TRBJ2-5, with D hard to call. The V end lost 4 bases, the J end lost 2 bases, and 11 bases lay between the germline ends. The germline V gene has CDR1 MNHNS and CDR2 SASEGT. The length of the CDR3 is 14 residues. The CDR3 region is CASSARALQETQYF. In nucleotides, the CDR3 is TGTGCCAGCAGTGCCCGGGCCTTACAAGAGACCCAGTACTTC.

The J gene is TRBJ2-4, the V gene TRBV7-9; tentative D call: TRBD1 (5 bases). This CDR3 is built from 17 residues. Trimming pared 1 base from V and 0 bases from J, leaving 13 bases between. The germline CDR1 and CDR2 sequences are SEHNR and FQNEAQ (reference sequence). This CDR3 reads CASSLGQFGLAKNIQYF. The CDR3 coding sequence is TGTGCCAGCAGCTTAGGACAGTTTGGTCTAGCCAAAAACATTCAGTACTTC.